Listed below are T cell receptor beta chains from one sample, sequenced in a study of blood T cell repertoires in COVID-19. Sequenced by immunoSEQ multiplex PCR; TCRdb stores in-frame clones only, minus some. The sample includes about 290,000 clones, over 85% of them seen just once. The sequencing input was peripheral blood. The receptors stem from a woman aged 25 to 39 with COVID-19, enrolled during active disease. Both conserved end residues are part of each CDR3. The D gene is left open where the match is weak. Clone size is given for some rows only: seen once, a few or many times, or a class if the clone is expanded.

d_gene,v_gene,j_gene,abundance,CDR3nt,CDR3aa
TRBD2,TRBV7-6,TRBJ2-7,few,TGTGCCAGCAGCTTAGGGCGGGGGGCGATCTCCTACGAGCAGTACTTC,CASSLGRGAISYEQYF
TRBD1,TRBV7-9,TRBJ1-1,-,TGTGCCAGCAGCTTACTCCGTACCGGGACAGGGAGAACTGAAGCTTTCTTT,CASSLLRTGTGRTEAFF
-,TRBV27,TRBJ1-1,once,TGTGCCAGCGGCTACGCGGGGGTCTCTGAAGCTTTCTTT,CASGYAGVSEAFF
-,TRBV14,TRBJ2-7,-,TGTGCCAGCAGCCAAGACGTGTACAGGCACGAGCAGTACTTC,CASSQDVYRHEQYF
-,TRBV11-2,TRBJ1-5,-,TGTGCCAGCAGTTTCTCAGGGTATAGCAATCAGCCCCAGCATTTT,CASSFSGYSNQPQHF
-,TRBV6-1,TRBJ2-7,-,TGTGCCAGCAGTGATTTGCAGGTGATCTACGAGCAGTACTTC,CASSDLQVIYEQYF
-,TRBV28,TRBJ1-2,-,TGTGCCAGCAGTTCCGCCGGGGATTATGGCTACACCTTC,CASSSAGDYGYTF
-,TRBV5-6,TRBJ2-3,-,TGTGCCAGCAGCTCCGCAGATACGCAGTATTTT,CASSSADTQYF
-,TRBV13,TRBJ2-1,once,TGTGCCAGCAGCCCGTATTACAGGGACAATGAGCAGTTCTTC,CASSPYYRDNEQFF
-,TRBV11-2,TRBJ1-5,-,TGTGCCAGCAGTTTTAGCGGTCAGCCCCAGCATTTT,CASSFSGQPQHF
TRBD1,TRBV5-1,TRBJ1-2,once,TGCGCCAGCAGCCCGGGACAGATAGTAGTCTATGGCTACACCTTC,CASSPGQIVVYGYTF
-,TRBV2,TRBJ2-1,-,TGTGCCAGCACCCCGGGGGTCAATGAGCAGTTCTTC,CASTPGVNEQFF
TRBD1,TRBV3-1/TRBV3-2,TRBJ2-1,-,TGTGCCAGCAGCCAAGTGAGGGACAGGGGTTTTCGCGATGAGCAGTTCTTC,CASSQVRDRGFRDEQFF
TRBD1,TRBV11-2,TRBJ1-2,-,TGTGCCAGCAGCCCAATGTTGGGACAGTCCGGCTACACCTTC,CASSPMLGQSGYTF
-,TRBV5-4,TRBJ2-5,few,TGTGCCAGCAGCTTGGACCCAACTCGGGGGAAAGAGACCCAGTACTTC,CASSLDPTRGKETQYF